The 25 T cell receptor beta chains below all came from one sample that was sequenced in a study of blood T cell repertoires in COVID-19. Produced via immunoSEQ multiplex PCR; TCRdb's table is partial and in-frame only. The sample records more than 150,000 clones, around 83% being singletons. Sequencing input: peripheral blood. These receptors were obtained from a woman aged 40 to 50 with acute or convalescent COVID-19.

The genes are TRBV5-1 and TRBJ2-1, with TRBD2 matching over 7 bases. With V trimmed by 2 bases and J by 1 base, 3 bases remained unmatched. The CDR3 runs to 15 residues. Germline CDR1 and CDR2: SGHRS and YFSETQ. The CDR3 sequence: CASSFGGESYNEQFF. In nucleotides, the CDR3 is TGCGCCAGCAGCTTTGGGGGGGAGTCCTACAATGAGCAGTTCTTC.

The rearrangement links TRBV5-4 to TRBJ1-2; perhaps TRBD1 as D (6 bases). In germline, CDR1 is SGHNT, CDR2 YYREEE (reference sequence). The length of the CDR3 is 15 residues. Trimming cost V 1 base and J 4 bases, with 14 bases left between them. In DNA form, the CDR3 reads TGTGCCAGCAGCTTGAAGCAGGGGCATACCTATGGCTACACCTTC. Amino acid sequence: CASSLKQGHTYGYTF.

The CDR3 region has the DNA TGTGCCAGTGGACAGGTCAATGAGCAGTTCTTC. Translated: CASGQVNEQFF. The chain links TRBV27 to TRBJ2-1; 7 nucleotides align to TRBD1. The V and J ends lost 9 bases and 6 bases, in that order; junction bases with no gene match: 2. The CDR3 covers 11 residues. Germline CDR1 MNHEY, CDR2 SMNVEV (reference sequence).

CDR3 protein: CASSQFTGSTEAFF. The DNA for the CDR3 is TGTGCCAGCAGCCAATTTACGGGAAGCACTGAAGCTTTCTTT. This chain connects TRBV14 to TRBJ1-1; D call uncertain. Per the germline V gene, CDR1 is SGHDN and CDR2 is FVKESK. The CDR3 covers 14 residues. V was trimmed by 2 bases and J by 4 bases, leaving 11 bases between them.

The chain carries TRBV28 and TRBJ1-1, with 8 bases lining up with TRBD1. CDR1 is MDHEN and CDR2 is SYDVKM in the germline V gene. CDR3 length: 13 residues. V shed 5 bases and J 5 bases; nucleotides not matched to a gene: 4. The CDR3 reads CASSGQGRTEAFF. CDR3 sequence (DNA): TGTGCCAGCAGTGGACAGGGAAGAACTGAAGCTTTCTTT.

V usage is TRBV20-1 and J usage is TRBJ1-4; 7 nucleotides match TRBD1. CDR1 DFQATT and CDR2 SNEGSKA come from the germline V gene (reference sequence). V dropped 2 bases and J dropped 12; count of bases not matched to a gene: 3. This CDR3 is 11 amino acids long. The CDR3 region has the DNA TGCAGTGCTAGATCCGACAGGGAACTGTTTTTT. Translation gives CSARSDRELFF.

The V call is TRBV7-6, the J call TRBJ2-7, with D possibly TRBD2 on 6 matching bases. CDR1 is SGHVS and CDR2 is FNYEAQ in the germline V gene. The CDR3 has 12 residues. Trimming left V 5 bases short and J 3 bases short, with 8 bases between. Here the CDR3 reads CASSAGSYEQYF. CDR3 nucleotides: TGTGCCAGCAGCGCCGGGAGCTACGAGCAGTACTTC.

This chain connects TRBV4-1 to TRBJ2-7, with TRBD2 identical over 11 bases. CDR1 and CDR2 (germline): MGHRA, YSYEKL. The J segment lost 5 bases and the V segment lost 4 bases, leaving 7 bases of the junction unmatched. This CDR3 region has 15 residues. The CDR3 nucleotides are TGCGCCAGCAGCCTCCTTAGCGGGAGGGCTGACGAGCAGTACTTC. Its translation: CASSLLSGRADEQYF.

The chain uses TRBV6-5 and TRBJ1-6; the match to TRBD1 covers 9 bases. CDR3 length: 14 residues. Trimming cost V 7 bases and J 9 bases; bases outside gene matches: 7. Germline V gives CDR1 MNHEY, CDR2 SVGAGI. CDR3: CASTGTGLISPLHF. In nucleotides, the CDR3 is TGTGCCAGCACCGGGACAGGGCTGATTTCACCCCTCCACTTT.

The V and J genes are TRBV7-9 and TRBJ2-1, with TRBD2 matching over 8 bases. The CDR3 length is 17 residues. Germline assignment: CDR1 SEHNR and CDR2 FQNEAQ (reference sequence). V lost 4 bases to trimming and J lost 6 bases; unmatched junction nucleotides: 14. Here the CDR3 DNA reads TGTGCCAGCAGCTCGCCAGGGAACGGGAGGGCCGCCAATGAGCAGTTCTTC. Protein sequence: CASSSPGNGRAANEQFF.

Written as DNA, the CDR3 is TGTGCCAGTAGTATAGAAGGACTACAGCCCCAGCATTTT. This sequence encodes CASSIEGLQPQHF. The chain combines TRBV19 with TRBJ1-5; D call uncertain. The CDR3 covers 13 residues. The germline V gene has CDR1 LNHDA and CDR2 SQIVND (reference sequence). Trimming took 0 bases from V and 7 from J, leaving 7 bases between them.

V is TRBV2 and J is TRBJ1-1; no definite D call. This CDR3 contains 12 residues. Germline lookup yields CDR1 SNHLY and CDR2 FYNNEI. V was cut by 6 bases and J by 5 bases, with 10 bases left in between. CDR3 sequence reads: CASRVGKTEAFF. The CDR3 DNA sequence: TGTGCCAGCAGGGTCGGGAAAACTGAAGCTTTCTTT.

This sequence joins TRBV18 and TRBJ2-7; the match to TRBD2 covers 14 bases. Germline trimming cut 6 bases from V and 3 bases from J; bases unmatched to any gene: 4. Germline assignment: CDR1 KGHSH and CDR2 LQKENI. The CDR3 length is 15 residues. The CDR3 DNA sequence: TGTGCCAGCTCCCAAGGGACTAGCGGGGGCTACGAGCAGTACTTC. It yields the protein CASSQGTSGGYEQYF.

The chain carries TRBV5-4 and TRBJ1-3; D gene unclear. The CDR3 has 15 residues. CDR1 and CDR2 from the germline V gene are SGHNT and YYREEE (reference sequence). Trimming stripped 0 bases from V and 0 bases from J, with 7 bases between. CDR3 nucleotides: TGTGCCAGCAGCTTGGATCGACACTCTGGAAACACCATATATTTT. It is translated as CASSLDRHSGNTIYF.

The chain combines TRBV6-2 or TRBV6-3 with TRBJ2-5; D is possibly TRBD2 (6 bases). Germline values: CDR1 MNHEY, CDR2 SVGEGT. V lost 0 bases to trimming and J lost 4 bases, with 15 bases between them. This CDR3 is 16 amino acids long. This CDR3 reads CASSYSGGTTGETQYF. The CDR3 DNA reads as TGTGCCAGCAGTTACTCGGGGGGAACCACGGGAGAGACCCAGTACTTC.

This clone was detected once. V gene TRBV27 combines with J gene TRBJ1-1; TRBD1 matches 7 bases. This CDR3 region has 14 residues. Germline V gene lookup returns CDR1 MNHEY and CDR2 SMNVEV (reference sequence). V shed 2 bases, J shed 8 bases, and the junction held 8 bases outside the gene matches. The CDR3 reads CASSLLTGVKEAFF. The CDR3 DNA is TGTGCCAGCAGTTTACTAACAGGGGTGAAGGAAGCTTTCTTT.

The chain is built from TRBV12-5 and TRBJ1-1; 7 bases are shared with TRBD1. CDR1 is LGHNT, CDR2 FRNRAP, per germline. J gave up 5 bases and V 5 bases, and 5 bases lay outside the gene matches. The CDR3 length is 13 residues. As DNA, the CDR3 is TGTGCTAGTGGTGTGACAGGGAGGACTGAAGCTTTCTTT. Translating gives CASGVTGRTEAFF. Full variable domain (outside the CDR3, taken from reference TRBV12-5 and TRBJ1-1): DARVTQTPRHKVTEMGQEVTMRCQPILGHNTVFWYRQTMMQGLELLAYFRNRAPLDDSGMPKDRFSAEMPDATLATLKIQPSEPRDSAVYFCASGVTGRTEAFFGQGTRLTVV.

This chain joins TRBV10-1 and TRBJ2-2; TRBD2 agrees at 8 bases. This CDR3 contains 15 residues. CDR1 and CDR2 (germline): WNHNN, SYGVQD (reference sequence). The trim removed 5 bases at V and 6 bases at J, leaving 8 bases unmatched. This CDR3 is CASSKTSEVPGELFF. The CDR3 bases are TGCGCCAGCAGTAAGACTAGCGAGGTCCCCGGGGAGCTGTTTTTT.

The V gene is TRBV4-1, the J gene TRBJ2-1, with 8 nucleotides matching TRBD1. This CDR3 is built from 16 residues. Germline trimming cut 5 bases from V and 6 bases from J; bases unmatched to any gene: 12. In germline, CDR1 is MGHRA, CDR2 YSYEKL. The DNA for the CDR3 is TGCGCCAGCAGCATGGGGGGCAGGGGGCGAGGCAATGAGCAGTTCTTC. Translating gives CASSMGGRGRGNEQFF.

The chain combines TRBV28 with TRBJ1-6; no clear D. CDR1 and CDR2 (germline): MDHEN, SYDVKM. V was clipped by 7 bases and J by 9 bases, with 13 bases between them. The length of the CDR3 is 13 residues. The CDR3 DNA sequence: TGTGCCAGCACCCCCACCCAGGTTTCACCCCTCCACTTT. This translates into CASTPTQVSPLHF.

J is TRBJ1-4 and V is TRBV29-1; D is unresolved. The CDR3 runs to 13 residues. Germline V gene data show CDR1 as SQVTM and CDR2 as ANQGSEA. V gave up 0 bases and J gave up 8 bases, with 10 bases separating them. The CDR3 nucleotides are TGCAGCGTTGAAGATTCGGCAGGCGAAAAACTGTTTTTT. Protein: CSVEDSAGEKLFF.

The chain has TRBV4-1 and TRBJ2-3; possibly TRBD2 for D (6 bases). CDR1 and CDR2 from the germline V gene are MGHRA and YSYEKL. The length of the CDR3 is 16 residues. V was pared by 1 base and J by 4 bases, with 15 bases between. CDR3 protein: CASSQGATSGSDTQYF. DNA for the CDR3: TGCGCCAGCAGCCAAGGCGCGACCAGCGGGTCAGATACGCAGTATTTT.

The genes are TRBV6-5 and TRBJ2-1; tentative D call: TRBD2 (6 bases). The CDR3 runs to 14 residues. V was pared by 7 bases and J by 1 base, with 11 bases between. Germline V CDR1 and CDR2: MNHEY, SVGAGI. The CDR3 here is CASKRAGSYNEQFF. The CDR3 bases are TGTGCCAGCAAGCGAGCGGGTTCCTACAATGAGCAGTTCTTC.

This chain links TRBV30 with TRBJ1-2; a weak D match, TRBD1 (6 bases). The germline gives CDR1 GTSNPN, CDR2 SVGIG (reference sequence). Trimming removed 0 bases at V and 4 bases at J, with 15 bases between. This CDR3 contains 15 residues. CDR3 DNA: TGTGCCTGGAGTGTAACCCCGACAGGCCGCTATGGCTACACCTTC. Translating gives CAWSVTPTGRYGYTF.

The V call is TRBV5-1, the J call TRBJ1-2; a weak D match, TRBD1 (5 bases). CDR1 and CDR2 (germline): SGHRS, YFSETQ. V lost 5 bases to trimming and J lost 6 bases, with 14 bases between them. The CDR3 length is 13 residues. CDR3 in amino acids: CASSPSPGNGYTF. Written as DNA, the CDR3 is TGCGCCAGCAGTCCTAGTCCAGGGAATGGCTACACCTTC.